This T cell receptor (beta chain) was recovered during a study of neoadjuvant anti-PD-1 for oral cavity cancer. Across the whole study: Non-progressing patients received a fourth nivolumab dose near day 43, then surgery on days 50-56.

Unmatched junction bases numbered 9, after V lost 1 base and J lost 12 bases. The CDR3 length is 16 residues. CDR1 is SGHTA and CDR2 is FQGNSA in the germline V gene. Time point of the sample: after neoadjuvant nivolumab, at surgical resection. Patients had newly diagnosed, untreated stage II-IVA oral cavity squamous cell carcinoma. The patients had HPV-negative, locally advanced oral cavity squamous cell carcinoma. This clone has only one observation. Six replicates per PBMC sample, mostly from approximately 0.45 ug of genomic DNA. Method: immunoSEQ multiplex PCR; TCRdb's copy keeps in-frame clones and lacks some. The data show 13,000 to 15,000 clones, with over 55% seen just once and 2.5% to 3.5% held by the top ten.

The sequenced sample was PBMCs, obtained after nivolumab (anti-PD-1) treatment. The chain couples TRBV7-2 to TRBJ2-6; 10 bases are shared with TRBD1. This clonotype was sampled from a person between 35 and 79 years old with oral cavity squamous cell carcinoma. This CDR3 is CASSLGQGALGRVLTF. The DNA for the CDR3 is TGTGCCAGCAGCTTAGGACAGGGGGCGCTAGGGCGCGTCCTGACTTTC.